This TCR beta chain originates from a study of T cells in localized non-small cell lung cancer. Profiled with immunoSEQ multiplex PCR; TCRdb holds only in-frame clones, not every one. The sample lists tens of thousands of clones, roughly 93% occurring once. Note on this clone: Its antigen is as yet unknown.

Study-wide results and caveats: A median approximately 57 of the top 100 tumor clones appeared in adjacent lung.

The CDR3 has 14 residues. The germline V gene encodes CDR1 MDHEN and CDR2 SYDVKM. Between the trimmed V and J ends, which lost 0 bases and 7 bases, there was a span of 10 bases. The chain recombines TRBV28 with TRBJ1-5, with D maybe TRBD1 (5 bases). The starting material was peripheral blood, obtained before any cancer treatment. This receptor was obtained from a female donor of 60 years or more with stage I lung adenocarcinoma. CDR3 nucleotide sequence: TGTGCCAGCAGTTTATGGGGGGTAGGACAGCCCCAGCATTTT. Its protein product is CASSLWGVGQPQHF.